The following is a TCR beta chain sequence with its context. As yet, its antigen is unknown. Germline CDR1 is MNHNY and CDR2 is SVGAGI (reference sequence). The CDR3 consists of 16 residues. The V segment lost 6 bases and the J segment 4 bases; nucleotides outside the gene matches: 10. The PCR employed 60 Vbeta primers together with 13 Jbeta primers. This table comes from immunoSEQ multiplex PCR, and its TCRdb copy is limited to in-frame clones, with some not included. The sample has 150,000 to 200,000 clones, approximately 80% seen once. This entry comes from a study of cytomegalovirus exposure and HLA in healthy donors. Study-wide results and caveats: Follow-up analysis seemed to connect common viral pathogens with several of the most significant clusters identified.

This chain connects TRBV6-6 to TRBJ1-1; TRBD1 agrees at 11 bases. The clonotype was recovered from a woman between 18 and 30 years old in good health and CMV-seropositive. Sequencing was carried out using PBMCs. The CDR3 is CASRPTGTGGITEAFF. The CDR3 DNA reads TGTGCCAGCAGGCCAACAGGGACAGGGGGTATCACTGAAGCTTTCTTT.